Included here is one T cell receptor (beta chain) sequence, with context. Assay: immunoSEQ multiplex PCR; the TCRdb copy retains only in-frame clones and omits some. The sample yields approximately 130,000 clones, about nine tenths seen once. The data are from a study of control samples from healthy donors and cancer patients. V was clipped by 1 base and J by 11 bases, with 11 bases between them. CDR1 is MNHEY and CDR2 is SVGAGI in the germline V gene. CDR3 length: 12 amino acids. The V gene is TRBV6-5, the J gene TRBJ1-1; D is undetermined. Specimen: blood. This receptor was obtained from a man in his forties or fifties in good health. CDR3 DNA sequence: TGTGCCAGCAGTTACTATTCCGGAGAGGCTTTCTTT. Amino acids: CASSYYSGEAFF.